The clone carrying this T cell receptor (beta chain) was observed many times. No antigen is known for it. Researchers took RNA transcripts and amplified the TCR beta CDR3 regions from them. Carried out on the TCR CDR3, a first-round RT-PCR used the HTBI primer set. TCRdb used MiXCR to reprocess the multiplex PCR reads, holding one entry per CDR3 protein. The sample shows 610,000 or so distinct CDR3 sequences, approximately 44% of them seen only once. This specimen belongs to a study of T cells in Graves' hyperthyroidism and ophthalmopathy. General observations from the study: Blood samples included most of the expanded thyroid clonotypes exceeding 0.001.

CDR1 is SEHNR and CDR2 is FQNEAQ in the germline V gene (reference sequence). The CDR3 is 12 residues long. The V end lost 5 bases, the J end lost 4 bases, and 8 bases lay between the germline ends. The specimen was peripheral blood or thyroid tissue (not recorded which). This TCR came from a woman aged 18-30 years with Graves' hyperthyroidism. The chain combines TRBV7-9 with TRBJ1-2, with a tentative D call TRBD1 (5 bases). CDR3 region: CASSPRVYGYTF. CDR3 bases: TGTGCCAGCAGCCCCAGGGTCTATGGCTACACCTTC. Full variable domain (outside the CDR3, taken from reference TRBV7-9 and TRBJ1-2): DTGVSQNPRHKITKRGQNVTFRCDPISEHNRLYWYRQTLGQGPEFLTYFQNEAQLEKSRLLSDRFSAERPKGSFSTLEIQRTEQGDSAMYLCASSPRVYGYTFGSGTRLTVV.